This T cell receptor (beta chain) was captured in a study of CD8 T cells in ankylosing spondylitis. TCRdb reanalysed the 5' RACE reads using MiXCR and keeps one entry per CDR3 protein. The table shows about 66,000 distinct CDR3 sequences, with around 6.4% occurring only once. This clonotype was seen many times. Sequenced sample: synovial fluid, either unsorted or a sorted T cell fraction (not recorded which). The TCR comes from a male donor with ankylosing spondylitis.

This CDR3 is CASSLASGSSGRAYEQYF. The CDR3 region has the DNA TGCGCCAGCAGCTTGGCCTCAGGTAGTAGCGGGAGGGCCTACGAGCAGTACTTC. The J gene is TRBJ2-7, the V gene TRBV5-1; 11 bases line up with TRBD2. The CDR3 consists of 18 residues. Germline V gives CDR1 SGHRS, CDR2 YFSETQ. V trimming: 0 bases; J trimming: 2 bases; junction bases outside the gene matches: 10.